This T cell receptor beta chain was sequenced for a study of Ad26.COV2.S vaccination and SARS-CoV-2 variants. Background on the study: A COV1001 Ad26.COV2.S trial-arm participant provided the sample. Study-wide results and limits: The placebo group had lower spike-specific TCR breadth than the vaccine recipients did. Non-spike TCR breadth was similar in vaccine and placebo recipients. CD8+ and CD4+ T cells specific for spike reportedly responded with substantial breadth after vaccination.

Treatment indicated: around 19 received Ad26.COV2.S at low or high dose, single or two shots; about 5 received placebo; per-sample allocation not given. Collection of the samples took place on day 63 after the first injection of vaccine or placebo. This clone was observed a single time. Its antigen is still unknown. There are 12 residues in the CDR3. The V gene's germline CDR1 is MNHNS and CDR2 SASEGT. The germline V and J ends were trimmed by 1 base and 6 bases, with 4 bases remaining between them. Sequenced by immunoSEQ multiplex PCR; TCRdb stores in-frame clones only, minus some. The table records roughly 320,000 clones, around 85% of them present only once.

The TCR was taken from a person between 18 and 65 years old who received the Ad26.COV2.S COVID-19 vaccine or a placebo. The chain has TRBV6-1 and TRBJ2-1; the D is unclear. This sample comprised peripheral blood, obtained in a trial of Ad26.COV2.S vaccine versus placebo. CDR3 bases: TGTGCCAGCAGTGAAGTAATCAATGAGCAGTTCTTC. This codes for CASSEVINEQFF.